This is a list of T cell receptor beta chains from one sample in a study of blood T cell repertoires in COVID-19. The assay was immunoSEQ multiplex PCR, and TCRdb's table has in-frame clones only and misses some. The repertoire includes under 450,000 clones, roughly 77% of them detected once, and more than 1% sits in the top ten. Sample: peripheral blood. The receptors originated from a human donor with acute or convalescent COVID-19. The donor label of this sample is uncertain. The CDR3 runs from the conserved cysteine through the conserved F or W. A D gene is named only where the DNA matches it firmly. The listing skips clone size in some rows; elsewhere it reads once, few, many or a size class.

>-|TRBV12-3/TRBV12-4|-|TRBJ1-2
CASTGDLRGRYTF
TGTGCCAGCACGGGGGACCTAAGAGGTCGCTACACCTTC
>-|TRBV30|-|TRBJ1-6
CAWSRGQLGSPLHF
TGTGCCTGGAGTCGAGGGCAGTTGGGGTCACCCCTCCACTTT
>once|TRBV28|-|TRBJ1-1
CASITRGRGTEAFF
TGTGCCAGCATCACGAGGGGAAGGGGGACTGAAGCTTTCTTT
>-|TRBV19|-|TRBJ2-5
CASSIDGRGTQYF
TGTGCCAGTAGTATTGACGGGAGAGGGACCCAGTACTTC
>-|TRBV14|-|TRBJ2-2
CASSQDTTTATGELFF
TGTGCCAGCAGCCAAGATACAACGACAGCCACCGGGGAGCTGTTTTTT
>few|TRBV5-8|TRBD1|TRBJ2-1
CASSSWTGSSYNEQFF
TGTGCCAGCAGCTCCTGGACAGGGAGCTCCTACAATGAGCAGTTCTTC
>-|TRBV9|TRBD1|TRBJ1-2
CASSGRTGNYGYTF
TGTGCCAGCAGCGGCCGGACAGGAAACTATGGCTACACCTTC
>once|TRBV18|TRBD1|TRBJ1-3
CASSPRRGMSSGNTIYF
TGTGCCAGCTCACCCCGCAGGGGGATGAGCTCTGGAAACACCATATATTTT
>-|TRBV29-1|TRBD1|TRBJ1-1
CSVSTGLNTEAFF
TGCAGCGTTTCGACAGGGTTGAACACTGAAGCTTTCTTT
>-|TRBV28|TRBD2|TRBJ2-3
CATSGGDTDTQYF
TGTGCCACCAGCGGGGGAGACACAGATACGCAGTATTTT
>-|TRBV11-2|-|TRBJ1-1
CASSFLDSPRRMNTEAFF
TGTGCCAGCAGCTTCCTGGACAGCCCCCGCCGAATGAACACTGAAGCTTTCTTT
>-|TRBV5-4|-|TRBJ2-2
CASSLVGGLNTGELFF
TGTGCCAGCAGCTTGGTTGGAGGCTTGAACACCGGGGAGCTGTTTTTT
>-|TRBV6-1|-|TRBJ1-1
CASSDPARGTEAFF
TGTGCCAGCAGTGACCCAGCTAGGGGGACTGAAGCTTTCTTT
>-|TRBV5-5|-|TRBJ1-5
CASSLDTGNQPQHF
TGTGCCAGCAGCTTAGATACAGGGAATCAGCCCCAGCATTTT
>-|TRBV30|-|TRBJ1-5
CAWSVGLAVGGNQPQHF
TGTGCCTGGAGTGTAGGCCTTGCAGTAGGGGGTAATCAGCCCCAGCATTTT